This T cell receptor (beta chain) was recorded in a study of blood T cell repertoires in COVID-19. Overall study context: The samples span acute and convalescent COVID-19 from the United States, Italy and Spain.

Patients from Seattle were sampled longitudinally, starting during active infection. The protocol was immunoSEQ multiplex PCR, while the TCRdb copy is restricted to in-frame clones and leaves out a portion. The sample shows 250,000 to 300,000 clones, more than 85% of them seen only once. Germline V gene data show CDR1 as MGHRA and CDR2 as YSYEKL. With V trimmed by 4 bases and J by 5 bases, 8 bases remained unmatched. CDR3 size: 17 residues. This clone was counted once. This TCR was recovered from an older woman with COVID-19, enrolled during active disease. The J gene is TRBJ2-1, the V gene TRBV4-1; TRBD2 agrees at 13 bases. The sequenced material came from peripheral blood. The CDR3 nucleotides read TGCGCCAGCAGCCTTTTCTCCGGACTAGCGGGAGACAATGAGCAGTTCTTC. It translates to CASSLFSGLAGDNEQFF.